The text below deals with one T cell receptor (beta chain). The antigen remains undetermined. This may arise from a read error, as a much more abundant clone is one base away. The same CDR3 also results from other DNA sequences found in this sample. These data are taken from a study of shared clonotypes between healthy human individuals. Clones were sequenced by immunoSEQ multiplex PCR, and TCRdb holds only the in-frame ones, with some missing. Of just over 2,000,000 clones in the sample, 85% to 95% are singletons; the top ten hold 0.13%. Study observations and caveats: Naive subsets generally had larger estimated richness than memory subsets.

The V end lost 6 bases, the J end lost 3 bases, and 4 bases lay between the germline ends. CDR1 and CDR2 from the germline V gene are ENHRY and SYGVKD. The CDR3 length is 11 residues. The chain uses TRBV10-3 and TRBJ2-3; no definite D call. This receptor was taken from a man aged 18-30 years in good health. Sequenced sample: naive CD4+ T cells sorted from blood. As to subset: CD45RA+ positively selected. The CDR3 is CAIRKTDTQYF. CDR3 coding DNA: TGTGCCATCAGGAAAACAGATACGCAGTATTTT.